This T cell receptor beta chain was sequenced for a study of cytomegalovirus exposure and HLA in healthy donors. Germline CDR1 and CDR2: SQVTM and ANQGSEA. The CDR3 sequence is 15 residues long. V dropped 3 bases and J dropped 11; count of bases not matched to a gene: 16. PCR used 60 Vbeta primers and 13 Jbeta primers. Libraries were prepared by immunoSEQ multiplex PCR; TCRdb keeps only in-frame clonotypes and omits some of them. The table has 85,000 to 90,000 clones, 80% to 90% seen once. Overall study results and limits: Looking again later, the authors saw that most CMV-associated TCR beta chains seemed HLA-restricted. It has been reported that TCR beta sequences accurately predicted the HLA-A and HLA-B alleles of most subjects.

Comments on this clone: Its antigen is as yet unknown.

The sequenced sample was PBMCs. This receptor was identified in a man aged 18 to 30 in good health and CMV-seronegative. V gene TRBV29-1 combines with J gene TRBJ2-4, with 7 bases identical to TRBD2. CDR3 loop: CSVELGGLSGTVQYF. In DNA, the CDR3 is TGCAGCGTTGAGTTGGGAGGACTAAGCGGGACCGTTCAGTACTTC.